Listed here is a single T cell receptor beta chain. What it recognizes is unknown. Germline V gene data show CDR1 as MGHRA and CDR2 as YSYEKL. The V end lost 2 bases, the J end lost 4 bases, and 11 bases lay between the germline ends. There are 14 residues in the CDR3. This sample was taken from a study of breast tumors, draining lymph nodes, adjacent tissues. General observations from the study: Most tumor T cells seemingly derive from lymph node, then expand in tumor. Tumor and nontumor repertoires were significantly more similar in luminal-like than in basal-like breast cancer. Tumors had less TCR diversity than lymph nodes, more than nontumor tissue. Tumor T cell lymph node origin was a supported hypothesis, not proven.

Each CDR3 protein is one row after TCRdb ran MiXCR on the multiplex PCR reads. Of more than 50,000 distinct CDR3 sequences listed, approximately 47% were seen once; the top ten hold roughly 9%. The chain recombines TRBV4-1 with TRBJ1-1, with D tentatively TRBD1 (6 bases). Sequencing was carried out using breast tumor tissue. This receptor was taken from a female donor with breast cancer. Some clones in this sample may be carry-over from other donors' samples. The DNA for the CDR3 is TGCGCCAGCAGCCAACGAGAAGGGGGCACTGAAGCTTTCTTT. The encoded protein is CASSQREGGTEAFF.